A selection of T cell receptor beta chains follows, all from one sample in a study of blood T cell repertoires in COVID-19. Repertoires were generated with immunoSEQ multiplex PCR, while TCRdb's copy carries only in-frame clones and drops some. The table has some 530,000 clones, roughly 88% seen once. Sequences were obtained from peripheral blood. The source is a human donor in a cohort sampled during active COVID-19. Each CDR3 is given with its conserved first and last residue. A D gene is named only where the DNA matches it firmly. Expanded clones are given a class, and other clones once, few, many or no size at all.

d_gene | j_gene | abundance | v_gene | len | CDR3nt | CDR3aa
TRBD2 | TRBJ2-7 | few | TRBV7-2 | 16 | TGTGCCAGCAGCTTAGACGGCGGGAGGCAAACCTACGAGCAGTACTTC | CASSLDGGRQTYEQYF
TRBD2 | TRBJ2-3 | - | TRBV15 | 17 | TGTGCCACCAGCAGAAGACTAGCGGGGCGACGCACAGATACGCAGTATTTT | CATSRRLAGRRTDTQYF
TRBD1 | TRBJ1-5 | once | TRBV27 | 17 | TGTGCCAGCAGTTTACGACAGGGGGGTGTAAGAAATCAGCCCCAGCATTTT | CASSLRQGGVRNQPQHF
- | TRBJ2-1 | - | TRBV10-1 | 16 | TGCGCCAGCAGTTCCGGGGGAACCAACTCCTACAATGAGCAGTTCTTC | CASSSGGTNSYNEQFF
- | TRBJ1-2 | few | TRBV6-1 | 16 | TGTGCCAGCAGTGAAAACCCAATCCACGGTGGCTATGGCTACACCTTC | CASSENPIHGGYGYTF
TRBD1 | TRBJ2-7 | - | TRBV18 | 16 | TGTGCCAGCTCACCCATAGCCCGGGACAGGGGATACGAGCAGTACTTC | CASSPIARDRGYEQYF
TRBD2 | TRBJ2-1 | - | TRBV7-2 | 15 | TGTGCCAGCAGCTTTGTACTAGCGGGAGGTGATGAGCAGTTCTTC | CASSFVLAGGDEQFF
- | TRBJ2-3 | few | TRBV7-8 | 12 | TGTGCCAGCAGTATAGCGCAAGATACGCAGTATTTT | CASSIAQDTQYF
- | TRBJ2-5 | - | TRBV7-2 | 14 | TGTGCCAGCAGCTTGGGGGGAACCCAAGAGACCCAGTACTTC | CASSLGGTQETQYF
TRBD1 | TRBJ2-1 | - | TRBV7-9 | 14 | TGTGCCAGCAGCCCCCGACAGGGCAACAATGAGCAGTTCTTC | CASSPRQGNNEQFF
- | TRBJ2-7 | - | TRBV11-2 | 12 | TGTGCCAGCAGCTTAGAAGCGGCCGAGCAGTACTTC | CASSLEAAEQYF
- | TRBJ2-1 | - | TRBV19 | 15 | TGTGCCAGTAGTATAGATCGGGTAGGAGGCAGTGAGCAGTTCTTC | CASSIDRVGGSEQFF
- | TRBJ2-6 | - | TRBV28 | 15 | TGTGCCAGCAGTGTAGGGGCAACTGGGGCCAACGTCCTGACTTTC | CASSVGATGANVLTF
TRBD1 | TRBJ1-3 | - | TRBV15 | 19 | TGTGCCACCAGCAGAGTTGGGATCTCAGGGGGCGCTTTTGGAAACACCATATATTTT | CATSRVGISGGAFGNTIYF
- | TRBJ1-4 | - | TRBV7-2 | 15 | TGTGCCAGCAGCTTAGTGAGGGGGGGTAATGAAAAACTGTTTTTT | CASSLVRGGNEKLFF